This T cell receptor beta chain was documented in a study of T cell clonotyping in hematopoietic cell transplantation. Across the whole study: Recipient samples before transplant were obtained post-cytoreduction.

Method: immunoSEQ multiplex PCR; TCRdb's copy keeps in-frame clones and lacks some. The data hold about 45,000 clones, with roughly 80% observed a single time. Regarding the study as a whole: At the given depth, recipient repertoires were over 97% de novo clonotypes. Recipient TCR diversity dropped after transplant; expanded clonotypes rose from day 30 to 180.

This CDR3 is 13 amino acids long. The V and J ends lost 1 base and 1 base respectively, with 4 bases between them. In germline, CDR1 is SNHLY, CDR2 FYNNEI. In the case of this clone: Its antigen is unknown.

Stated time point: recipient sample about 28 days before transplant, after cytoreduction. Sequencing used peripheral blood mononuclear cells, obtained before stem cell transplant. The chain links TRBV2 to TRBJ1-1; D call uncertain. This receptor was obtained from a man aged 55 to 70 with myelodysplastic syndrome. Some clones in this sample may be carry-over from other donors' samples. The CDR3 protein is CASSEEANTEAFF. The CDR3 DNA is TGTGCCAGCAGTGAAGAGGCGAACACTGAAGCTTTCTTT.